One and the same sample provided the 3 T cell receptor beta chains below, sequenced in a study of identical twins. TCRdb redid the calling of the 5' RACE reads with MiXCR, one entry per CDR3 protein. The repertoire consists of under 300,000 distinct CDR3 sequences, with roughly 8.7% occurring once and the leading ten covering roughly 3%. A further study also used this sample, focusing on yellow fever vaccine responses in identical twins.

The specimen sequenced was CD8+ T cells sorted from blood. The receptors originated from a young woman in good health.

The chain has TRBV29-1 and TRBJ2-2; D possibly corresponds to TRBD1 (6 bases). V lost 0 bases, J lost 2 bases, and 7 bases lay in between. The CDR3 is made up of 14 amino acids. The V gene's germline CDR1 is SQVTM and CDR2 ANQGSEA. CDR3 DNA: TGCAGCGTTGAAGAGGGGGCTAACACCGGGGAGCTGTTTTTT. Protein: CSVEEGANTGELFF.

The rearrangement links TRBV12-3 or TRBV12-4 to TRBJ2-5; TRBD2 is a possible D gene (6 bases). CDR3 length equals 13 residues. V was shortened by 6 bases and J by 5 bases, with 13 bases between the two germline ends. DNA for the CDR3: TGTGCCAGCAGGGTCGGAGGGGAGGAGACCCAGTACTTC. Translated: CASRVGGEETQYF.

The chain joins TRBV4-3 to TRBJ1-1; weak D call: TRBD1 (5 bases). With 0 bases removed from V and 5 bases from J, the gap between germline ends came to 13 bases. CDR3 length: 15 amino acids. Germline V gene data show CDR1 as LGHNA and CDR2 as YSLEER. The CDR3 DNA follows: TGCGCCAGCAGCCAAGATCATAGGGGTGGGACTGAAGCTTTCTTT. Encoded protein: CASSQDHRGGTEAFF.